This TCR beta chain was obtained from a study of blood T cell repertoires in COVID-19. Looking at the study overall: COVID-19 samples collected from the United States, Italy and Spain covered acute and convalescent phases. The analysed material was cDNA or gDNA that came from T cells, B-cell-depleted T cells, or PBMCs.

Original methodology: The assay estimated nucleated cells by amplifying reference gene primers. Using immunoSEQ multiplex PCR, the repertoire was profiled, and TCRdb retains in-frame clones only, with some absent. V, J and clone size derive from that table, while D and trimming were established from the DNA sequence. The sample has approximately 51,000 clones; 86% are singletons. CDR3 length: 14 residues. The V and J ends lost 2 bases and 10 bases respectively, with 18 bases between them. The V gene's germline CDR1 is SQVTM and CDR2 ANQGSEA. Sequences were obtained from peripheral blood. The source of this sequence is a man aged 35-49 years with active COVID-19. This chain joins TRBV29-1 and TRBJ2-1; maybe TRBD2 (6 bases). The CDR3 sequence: CSVESPKGAGEQFF. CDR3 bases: TGCAGCGTTGAATCTCCAAAGGGCGCGGGAGAGCAGTTCTTC.